Below are 3 T cell receptor beta chains sequenced from a single sample in a study of shared clonotypes between healthy human individuals. Data came from immunoSEQ multiplex PCR; TCRdb stores just in-frame clones and leaves some out. The top ten clones hold roughly 1% of a sample with about 2 million clones, about 94% of them seen once. Naive CD8 isolation took CD45RO-negative cells positively selected for CCR7 and excluded terminally differentiated effector memory CD45RA+ cells. The sample taken for sequencing was naive CD8+ T cells sorted from blood. The receptors stem from a man between 18 and 29 years old in good health.

The V and J genes are TRBV4-3 and TRBJ2-7; 12 bases map to TRBD2. J lost 5 bases, V lost 2 bases, and 10 bases had no gene match. This CDR3 is 17 amino acids long. Germline CDR1 reads LGHNA; CDR2 reads YSLEER. The CDR3 sequence is CASSQQTSGSLTDEQYF. The CDR3 bases are TGCGCCAGCAGCCAACAGACTAGCGGGAGCTTAACCGACGAGCAGTACTTC.

The genes are TRBV6-1 and TRBJ2-3; 9 bases match TRBD2. The junction had 8 bases not matched to a gene; V was cut back by 8 bases and J by 2 bases. CDR3 length: 15 amino acids. The germline gives CDR1 MNHNS, CDR2 SASEGT. CDR3: CASGRVAGVTDTQYF. CDR3 bases: TGTGCCAGCGGGCGGGTAGCGGGAGTCACAGATACGCAGTATTTT.

V usage is TRBV5-4 and J usage is TRBJ2-7; D not resolved. From germline, CDR1 is SGHNT and CDR2 YYREEE (reference sequence). The V end was cut by 0 bases, the J end by 3 bases, with 10 bases between. The CDR3 has 14 residues. CDR3 amino acids: CASSLVGSGYEQYF. The CDR3 DNA reads as TGTGCCAGCAGCTTGGTAGGCAGTGGCTACGAGCAGTACTTC.